Given below is one T cell receptor (beta chain) in context. The antigen is not known. The entry originates in a study of T-cell memory formation after mild COVID-19. The length of the CDR3 is 10 residues. The V gene lost 3 bases and the J gene lost 14 bases, with 10 bases spanning the gap. Germline V CDR1 and CDR2: SQVTM, ANQGSEA. The authors produced TCR alpha and TCR beta cDNA libraries with sample barcodes and UMIs by 5'RACE using constant-segment primers. Using its own MiXCR run on the 5' RACE reads, TCRdb lists one record per CDR3 protein. The sample records under 400,000 distinct CDR3 sequences, 21% being singletons. Study observations and caveats: Within pre-infection memory, some responding clones were found, suggesting cross-reactive memory joined. Clones contracting over day 15 to 85 were CD4/CD8 balanced, with later expanders leaning CD4+.

Sequencing was performed on PBMCs or a T cell subset sorted from them (not recorded which). This sequence joins TRBV29-1 and TRBJ1-4; D unclear. The sequence came from an adult woman who had mild COVID-19 (a few samples of this study predate the infection). Cell type and time point are not known. The CDR3 DNA is TGCAGCGTTGAGGCCAACGGGCTGTTTTTT. Translating it yields CSVEANGLFF.